This T cell receptor (beta chain) was documented in a study of cytomegalovirus exposure and HLA in healthy donors. The primer mix had 60 Vbeta and 13 Jbeta primers. Here immunoSEQ multiplex PCR was the method, and the copy in TCRdb shows in-frame clones only, minus some. The repertoire consists of some 110,000 clones, with around three quarters occurring once and the leading ten covering about 0.8%. Trimming removed 2 bases from V and 0 bases from J; junction bases left unmatched: 8. This CDR3 has 18 residues. The germline V gene has CDR1 LNHDA and CDR2 SQIVND (reference sequence). This receptor was identified in a boy aged 10-17 years in good health and CMV-seronegative. The genes are TRBV19 and TRBJ1-5; 9 bases match TRBD1. Sequenced material: PBMCs. CDR3 DNA: TGTGCCAGTAGTATAATCCGGACAGGGGTCTATAGCAATCAGCCCCAGCATTTT. It codes for CASSIIRTGVYSNQPQHF.